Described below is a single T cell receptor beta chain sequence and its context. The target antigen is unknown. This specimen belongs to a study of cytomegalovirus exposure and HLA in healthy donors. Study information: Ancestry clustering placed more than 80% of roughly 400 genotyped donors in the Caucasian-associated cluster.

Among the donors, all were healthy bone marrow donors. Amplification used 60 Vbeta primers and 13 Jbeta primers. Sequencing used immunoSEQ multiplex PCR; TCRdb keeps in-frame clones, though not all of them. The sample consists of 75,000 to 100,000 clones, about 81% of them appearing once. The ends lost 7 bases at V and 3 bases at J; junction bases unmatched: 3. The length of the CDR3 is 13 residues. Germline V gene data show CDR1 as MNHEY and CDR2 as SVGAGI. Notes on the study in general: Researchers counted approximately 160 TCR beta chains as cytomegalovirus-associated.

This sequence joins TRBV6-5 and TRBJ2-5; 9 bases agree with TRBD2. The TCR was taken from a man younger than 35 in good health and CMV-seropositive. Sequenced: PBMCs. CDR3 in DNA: TGTGCCAGCATCGTAGCGGGGGAAGAGACCCAGTACTTC. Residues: CASIVAGEETQYF.